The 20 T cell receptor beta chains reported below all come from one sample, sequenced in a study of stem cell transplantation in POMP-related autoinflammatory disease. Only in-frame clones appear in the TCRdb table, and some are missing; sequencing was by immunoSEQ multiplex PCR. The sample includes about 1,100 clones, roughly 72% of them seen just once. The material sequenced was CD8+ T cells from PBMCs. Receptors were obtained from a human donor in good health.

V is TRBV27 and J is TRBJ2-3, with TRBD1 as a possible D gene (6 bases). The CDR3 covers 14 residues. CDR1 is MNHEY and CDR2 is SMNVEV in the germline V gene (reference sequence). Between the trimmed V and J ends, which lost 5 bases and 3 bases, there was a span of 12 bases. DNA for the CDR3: TGTGCCAGCAGTAAACAGGGTACGACAGATACGCAGTATTTT. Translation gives CASSKQGTTDTQYF.

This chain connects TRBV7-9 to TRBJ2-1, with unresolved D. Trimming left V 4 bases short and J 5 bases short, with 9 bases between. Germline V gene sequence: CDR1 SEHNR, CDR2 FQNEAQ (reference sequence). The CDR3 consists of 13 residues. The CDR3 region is CASSSGPHNEQFF. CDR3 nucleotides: TGTGCCAGCAGCTCCGGGCCGCACAATGAGCAGTTCTTC. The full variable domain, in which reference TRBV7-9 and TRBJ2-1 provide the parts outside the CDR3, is DTGVSQNPRHKITKRGQNVTFRCDPISEHNRLYWYRQTLGQGPEFLTYFQNEAQLEKSRLLSDRFSAERPKGSFSTLEIQRTEQGDSAMYLCASSSGPHNEQFFGPGTRLTVL.

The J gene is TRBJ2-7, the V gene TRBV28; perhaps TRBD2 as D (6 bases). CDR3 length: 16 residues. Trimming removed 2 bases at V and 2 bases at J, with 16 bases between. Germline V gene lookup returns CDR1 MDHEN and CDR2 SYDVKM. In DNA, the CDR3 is TGTGCCAGCAGTTTACCCCAGCGGCGGGAAACCTACGAGCAGTACTTC. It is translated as CASSLPQRRETYEQYF.

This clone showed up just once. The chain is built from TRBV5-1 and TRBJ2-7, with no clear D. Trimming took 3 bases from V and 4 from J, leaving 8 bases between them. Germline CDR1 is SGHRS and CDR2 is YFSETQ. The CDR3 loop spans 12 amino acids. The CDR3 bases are TGCGCCAGCAGCTCCGACCGTTACGAGCAGTACTTC. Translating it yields CASSSDRYEQYF.

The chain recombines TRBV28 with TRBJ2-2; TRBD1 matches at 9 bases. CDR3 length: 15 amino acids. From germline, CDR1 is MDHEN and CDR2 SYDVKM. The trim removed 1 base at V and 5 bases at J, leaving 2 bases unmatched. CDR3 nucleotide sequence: TGTGCCAGCAGTTTATCGACAGGGGGTACCGGGGAGCTGTTTTTT. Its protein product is CASSLSTGGTGELFF.

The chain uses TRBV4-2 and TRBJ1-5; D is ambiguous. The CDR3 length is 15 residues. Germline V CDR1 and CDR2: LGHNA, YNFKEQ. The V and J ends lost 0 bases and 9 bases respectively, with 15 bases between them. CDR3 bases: TGTGCCAGCAGCCAAGAAGGGAAACTCTGGCTGCCCCAGCATTTT. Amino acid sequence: CASSQEGKLWLPQHF.

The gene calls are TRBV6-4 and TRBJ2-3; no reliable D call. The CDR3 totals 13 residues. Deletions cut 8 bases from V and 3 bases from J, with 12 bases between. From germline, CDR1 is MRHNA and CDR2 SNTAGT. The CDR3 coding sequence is TGTGCCAGCTCCCATGTGGCGACAGATACGCAGTATTTT. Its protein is CASSHVATDTQYF.

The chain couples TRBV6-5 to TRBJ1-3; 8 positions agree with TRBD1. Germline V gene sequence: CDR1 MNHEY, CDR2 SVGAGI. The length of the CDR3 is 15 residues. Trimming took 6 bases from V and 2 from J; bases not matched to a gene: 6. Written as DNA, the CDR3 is TGTGCCAGCAGCCCCTCAGGGGGCACTGGAAACACCATATATTTT. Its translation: CASSPSGGTGNTIYF.

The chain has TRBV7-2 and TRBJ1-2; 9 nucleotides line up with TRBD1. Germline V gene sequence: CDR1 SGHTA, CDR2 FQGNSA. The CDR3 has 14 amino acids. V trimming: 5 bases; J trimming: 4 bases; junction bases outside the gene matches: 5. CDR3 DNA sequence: TGTGCCAGCAGCCCCGGGACAGGGTCCTATGGCTACACCTTC. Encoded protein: CASSPGTGSYGYTF.

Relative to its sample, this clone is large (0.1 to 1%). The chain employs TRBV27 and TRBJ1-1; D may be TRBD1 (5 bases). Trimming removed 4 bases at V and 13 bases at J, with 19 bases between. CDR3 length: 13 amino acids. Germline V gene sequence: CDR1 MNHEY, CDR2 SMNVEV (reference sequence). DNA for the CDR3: TGTGCCAGCAGTTCGACAGCCGCCGGGGGGAATTTCTTT. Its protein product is CASSSTAAGGNFF.

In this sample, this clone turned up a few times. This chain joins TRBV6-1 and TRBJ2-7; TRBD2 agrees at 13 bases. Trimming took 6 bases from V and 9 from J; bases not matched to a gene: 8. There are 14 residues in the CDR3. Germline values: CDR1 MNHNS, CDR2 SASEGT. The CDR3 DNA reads TGTGCCAGCAGAGGGACTAGCGGGATGCCTGCGCAGTACTTC. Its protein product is CASRGTSGMPAQYF.

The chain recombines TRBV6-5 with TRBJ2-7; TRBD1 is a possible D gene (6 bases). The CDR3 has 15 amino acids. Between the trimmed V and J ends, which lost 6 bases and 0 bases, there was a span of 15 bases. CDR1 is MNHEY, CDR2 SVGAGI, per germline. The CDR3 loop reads CASRVTGTPSYEQYF. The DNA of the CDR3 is TGTGCCAGCAGGGTAACCGGGACACCCTCCTACGAGCAGTACTTC.

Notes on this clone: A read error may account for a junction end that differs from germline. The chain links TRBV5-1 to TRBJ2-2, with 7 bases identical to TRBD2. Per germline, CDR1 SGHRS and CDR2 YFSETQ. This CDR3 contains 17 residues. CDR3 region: CASSPSGNPTNTGQLFF. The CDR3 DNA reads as TGCGCCAGCAGCCCGAGCGGGAACCCAACGAACACCGGGCAGCTGTTTTTT.

The CDR3: CASRPLSSGRDTDTQYF. The DNA for the CDR3 is TGTGCCAGCAGGCCCCTGTCGAGCGGGAGGGACACAGATACGCAGTATTTT. The gene calls are TRBV7-9 and TRBJ2-3; TRBD2 matches 10 bases. V was pared by 6 bases and J by 2 bases, with 11 bases of the junction left unmatched. The CDR3 totals 17 residues. CDR1 and CDR2 from the germline V gene are SEHNR and FQNEAQ (reference sequence).

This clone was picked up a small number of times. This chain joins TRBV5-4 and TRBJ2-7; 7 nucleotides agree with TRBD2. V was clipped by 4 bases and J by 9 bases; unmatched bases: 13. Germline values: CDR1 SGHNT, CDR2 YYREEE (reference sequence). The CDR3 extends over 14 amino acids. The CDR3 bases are TGTGCCAGCAGCCTCGGGACTATCACAACGATGCAGTACTTC. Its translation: CASSLGTITTMQYF.

The CDR3 loop is CASSQGVAGLAGVYEQFF. The CDR3 coding sequence is TGCGCCAGCAGCCAAGGGGTAGCTGGACTAGCGGGGGTTTATGAGCAGTTCTTC. The chain is built from TRBV4-3 and TRBJ2-1, with TRBD2 matching 13 bases. Trimming at V came to 1 base and at J to 8 bases, leaving 11 bases not matched to a gene. The CDR3 totals 18 residues. Germline CDR1 reads LGHNA; CDR2 reads YSLEER.

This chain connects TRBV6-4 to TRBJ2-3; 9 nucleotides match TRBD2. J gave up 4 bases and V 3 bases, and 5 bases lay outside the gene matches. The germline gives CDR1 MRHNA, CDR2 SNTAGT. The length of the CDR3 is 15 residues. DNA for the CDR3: TGTGCCAGCAGTGAGGCGGGGGGGGCCGCAGATACGCAGTATTTT. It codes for CASSEAGGAADTQYF.

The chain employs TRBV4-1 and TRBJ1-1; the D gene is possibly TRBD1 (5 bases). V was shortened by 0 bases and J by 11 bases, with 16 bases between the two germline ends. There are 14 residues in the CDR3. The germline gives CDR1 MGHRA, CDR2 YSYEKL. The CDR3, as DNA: TGCGCCAGCAGCCAAGATACGTACTTCGGGGGGGCTTTCTTT. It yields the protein CASSQDTYFGGAFF.

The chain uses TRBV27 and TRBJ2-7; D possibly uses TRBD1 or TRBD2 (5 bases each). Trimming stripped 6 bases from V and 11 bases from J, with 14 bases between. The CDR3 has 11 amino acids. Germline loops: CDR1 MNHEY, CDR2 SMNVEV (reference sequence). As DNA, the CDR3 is TGTGCCAGCAGAATTGGGACCCTTAAGTACTTC. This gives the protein CASRIGTLKYF.

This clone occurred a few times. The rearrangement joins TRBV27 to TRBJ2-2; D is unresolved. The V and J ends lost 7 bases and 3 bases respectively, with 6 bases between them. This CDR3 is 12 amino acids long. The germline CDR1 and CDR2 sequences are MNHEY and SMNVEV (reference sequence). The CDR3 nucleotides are TGTGCCAGCAATGGAGACACCGGGGAGCTGTTTTTT. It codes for CASNGDTGELFF.